Presented here are 29 T cell receptor beta chains from one specimen sequenced in a study of T cell repertoires in cytomegalovirus infection. TCRdb re-derived calls from the reads in MiXCR, one entry per CDR3 protein. This table holds about 140,000 distinct CDR3 sequences, about 6% found once. The sequenced material came from PBMCs. The source of these receptors is a human donor in good health (CMV status not recorded). Some clones in this sample may be carry-over from other donors' samples.

In its sample, this clonotype was seen a few times. The V gene is TRBV20-1, the J gene TRBJ1-1; D unclear. The CDR3 is 12 amino acids. Trimming shortened V by 0 bases and J by 5 bases, and 7 bases separated the two germline ends. Germline V gene lookup returns CDR1 DFQATT and CDR2 SNEGSKA (reference sequence). The CDR3: CSARDQLTEAFF. CDR3 DNA sequence: TGCAGTGCTAGAGATCAATTGACTGAAGCTTTCTTT.

In this sample, this clonotype turned up many times. The CDR3: CSAHGPGQGNSPLHF. The CDR3 region has the DNA TGCAGTGCGCACGGACCGGGACAGGGAAATTCACCCCTCCACTTT. The V and J genes are TRBV20-1 and TRBJ1-6, with TRBD1 matching over 9 bases. Germline CDR1 and CDR2: DFQATT and SNEGSKA (reference sequence). Trimming took 6 bases from V and 7 from J; bases not matched to a gene: 10. This CDR3 contains 15 residues.

The chain recombines TRBV5-5 with TRBJ2-5; 7 positions agree with TRBD1. Germline V gene lookup returns CDR1 SGHKS and CDR2 YYEKEE (reference sequence). The V and J ends lost 3 bases and 2 bases, in that order; junction bases with no gene match: 7. This CDR3 has 15 residues. The CDR3 DNA follows: TGTGCCAGCAGCTCATCTACAGGGGCGCAAGAGACCCAGTACTTC. This codes for CASSSSTGAQETQYF.

This clonotype was found many times. The rearrangement uses TRBV12-3 or TRBV12-4 and TRBJ1-1; D not resolved. V was pared by 5 bases and J by 1 base, with 17 bases between. The CDR3 covers 16 residues. CDR3 region: CASSALGQRGNTEAFF. The DNA for the CDR3 is TGTGCCAGCAGTGCGCTAGGGCAGAGAGGGAACACTGAAGCTTTCTTT.

In its sample, this clonotype was seen a few times. The J gene is TRBJ2-1, the V gene TRBV15, with 7 bases aligning to TRBD1. Germline V gene sequence: CDR1 LNHNV, CDR2 YYDKDF (reference sequence). This CDR3 comprises 15 residues. V lost 3 bases to trimming and J lost 2 bases; unmatched junction nucleotides: 4. CDR3 sequence (DNA): TGTGCCACCAGCAGGTCGACAGGGACCTACAATGAGCAGTTCTTC. Protein: CATSRSTGTYNEQFF. The complete variable domain, with remaining parts taken from reference TRBV15 and TRBJ2-1, reads DAMVIQNPRYQVTQFGKPVTLSCSQTLNHNVMYWYQQKSSQAPKLLFHYYDKDFNNEADTPDNFQSRRPNTSFCFLDIRSPGLGDTAMYLCATSRSTGTYNEQFFGPGTRLTVL.

This clonotype was seen repeatedly, ten times or more. This chain links TRBV7-2 with TRBJ2-2, with D hard to call. Trimming shortened V by 1 base and J by 0 bases, and 9 bases separated the two germline ends. There are 16 residues in the CDR3. CDR1 SGHTA and CDR2 FQGNSA come from the germline V gene. The CDR3 sequence: CASSLVGTANTGELFF. The DNA of the CDR3 is TGTGCCAGCAGCTTAGTCGGAACAGCGAACACCGGGGAGCTGTTTTTT.

V gene TRBV24-1 combines with J gene TRBJ1-5; 9 bases match TRBD1. Trimming cost V 1 base and J 9 bases; bases outside gene matches: 3. Germline assignment: CDR1 KGHDR and CDR2 SFDVKD. The CDR3 contains 14 residues. CDR3 region: CATSDLGQGTPQHF. The CDR3, as DNA: TGTGCCACCAGTGATTTAGGACAGGGGACGCCCCAGCATTTT.

In this sample, this clonotype turned up many times. The rearrangement joins TRBV7-3 to TRBJ2-3; TRBD2 might be the D (6 bases). The CDR3 runs 17 residues. Trimming stripped 3 bases from V and 2 bases from J, with 18 bases between. Germline-derived CDR1 and CDR2 are SGHTA and FQGTGA. The chain's CDR3 is CASSFRPRGPHTDTQYF. The CDR3 DNA is TGTGCCAGCAGCTTCCGGCCGCGGGGTCCTCACACAGATACGCAGTATTTT.

This clonotype was recorded at least ten times. The chain is built from TRBV6-2 or TRBV6-3 and TRBJ1-2; 7 bases align to TRBD1. CDR3 size: 13 residues. The V gene end was trimmed by 7 bases and the J gene end by 4 bases; junction bases not matched to a gene: 6. The germline CDR1 and CDR2 sequences are MNHEY and SVGEGT. The CDR3 DNA is TGTGCCAGCAAATGGACAGGCGGCTATGGCTACACCTTC. Protein: CASKWTGGYGYTF.

As regards this clonotype: One end of the junction is discordant with germline, which a read error may explain. The chain joins TRBV14 to TRBJ2-7, with D unclear. Germline values: CDR1 SGHDN, CDR2 FVKESK. The CDR3 sequence is 8 residues long. The chain's CDR3 is CASSQVPF. CDR3 bases: TGTGCCAGCAGCCAAGTCCCCTTC. The full variable domain, completed using reference TRBV14 and TRBJ2-7, is EAGVTQFPSHSVIEKGQTVTLRCDPISGHDNLYWYRRVMGKEIKFLLHFVKESKQDESGMPNNRFLAERTGGTYSTLKVQPAELEDSGVYFCASSQVPFGPGTRLTVT.

This clonotype turned up a few times. V and J are TRBV28 and TRBJ2-7; TRBD1 might be the D (5 bases). Trimming removed 7 bases from V and 4 bases from J, with 17 bases in between. Germline loops: CDR1 MDHEN, CDR2 SYDVKM. The CDR3 runs to 14 residues. In DNA form, the CDR3 reads TGTGCCAGCACCCAGGGTTTCGGTACTTACGAGCAGTACTTC. Translation gives CASTQGFGTYEQYF.

This clonotype was counted a single time. Relative to the germline gene, one junction end is altered; a read error may explain this. V and J are TRBV20-1 and TRBJ2-2; a possible D gene is TRBD2 (5 bases). In germline, CDR1 is DFQATT, CDR2 SNEGSKA (reference sequence). This CDR3 region has 13 residues. This chain's CDR3 is CSASNPLTGELLF. In DNA, the CDR3 is TGCAGTGCTAGTAACCCCCTCACCGGGGAGCTGCTTTTT.

In this sample, this clonotype turned up many times. V and J are TRBV7-2 and TRBJ1-1; D gene ambiguous. CDR1 is SGHTA and CDR2 is FQGNSA in the germline V gene. This CDR3 has 13 amino acids. Between the trimmed V and J ends, which lost 3 bases and 4 bases, there was a span of 9 bases. CDR3 coding DNA: TGTGCCAGCAGCTTCGAGGGATCCACTGAAGCTTTCTTT. This gives the protein CASSFEGSTEAFF.

This clonotype has ten or more counts. V and J are TRBV28 and TRBJ2-7; TRBD2 is a possible D gene (6 bases). The CDR3 sequence is 15 residues long. Per the germline V gene, CDR1 is MDHEN and CDR2 is SYDVKM. The V end was cut by 0 bases, the J end by 6 bases, with 15 bases between. The CDR3 here is CASSLWTSLAGEQYF. CDR3 sequence (DNA): TGTGCCAGCAGTTTATGGACTAGTCTTGCCGGCGAGCAGTACTTC.

This clonotype was seen many times. V usage is TRBV11-2 and J usage is TRBJ2-4, with D possibly TRBD1 on 5 matching bases. V dropped 2 bases and J dropped 10 bases, with 15 bases sitting between them. The CDR3 runs 14 residues. Germline V gene sequence: CDR1 SGHAT, CDR2 FQNNGV. CDR3 sequence reads: CASSLSPDKGIQYF. CDR3 bases: TGTGCCAGCAGCTTATCCCCGGATAAGGGGATTCAGTACTTC.

This clonotype was recorded a few times. The chain is built from TRBV2 and TRBJ2-3; no clear D. Germline-derived CDR1 and CDR2 are SNHLY and FYNNEI. The CDR3 totals 15 residues. Trimming took 6 bases from V and 4 from J, leaving 17 bases between them. CDR3 sequence: CASSQDRSLADTQYF. The CDR3 coding sequence is TGTGCCAGCAGCCAAGACCGAAGCCTGGCAGATACGCAGTATTTT.

In this sample, this clonotype turned up many times. J is TRBJ1-5 and V is TRBV28; maybe TRBD1 (6 bases). The CDR3 contains 14 residues. Trimming stripped 5 bases from V and 7 bases from J, with 15 bases between. The germline V gene has CDR1 MDHEN and CDR2 SYDVKM. The CDR3 region has the DNA TGTGCCAGCAGTCAAACAGGGTCGAGCCAGCCCCAGCATTTT. This codes for CASSQTGSSQPQHF.

There are a few counts of this clonotype. This chain uses TRBV14 with TRBJ2-3; D is perhaps TRBD1 or TRBD2 (6 bases each). Trimming took 5 bases from V and 1 from J, leaving 16 bases between them. The CDR3 runs to 16 residues. Germline V CDR1 and CDR2: SGHDN, FVKESK. The CDR3 sequence: CASSFRGGLGTDTQYF. CDR3 coding DNA: TGTGCCAGCAGCTTCCGTGGGGGGCTCGGCACAGATACGCAGTATTTT.

This clonotype was observed a few times. The rearrangement links TRBV20-1 to TRBJ2-1, with a weak D call TRBD2 (6 bases). V was shortened by 3 bases and J by 0 bases, with 9 bases between the two germline ends. Germline CDR1 DFQATT, CDR2 SNEGSKA (reference sequence). The CDR3 has 14 residues. CDR3: CSASGRSSYNEQFF. The CDR3 nucleotides read TGCAGTGCTAGTGGGAGGAGCTCCTACAATGAGCAGTTCTTC.

This clonotype was found a few times. V and J are TRBV20-1 and TRBJ2-5, with 15 bases fitting TRBD2. CDR1 and CDR2 from the germline V gene are DFQATT and SNEGSKA (reference sequence). With 6 bases clipped from V and 4 bases from J, the junction kept 9 bases outside the gene matches. This CDR3 has 16 amino acids. This CDR3 reads CSAPGTSGGPGETQYF. DNA of the CDR3: TGCAGTGCCCCAGGGACTAGCGGGGGGCCGGGAGAGACCCAGTACTTC.

This clonotype was found many times. The chain has TRBV10-3 and TRBJ2-7; weak D call: TRBD1 (5 bases). CDR3 size: 14 residues. Trimming pared 10 bases from V and 9 bases from J, leaving 25 bases between. Germline V gene lookup returns CDR1 ENHRY and CDR2 SYGVKD. The CDR3 DNA follows: TGTGCCACTACAAGTTCAGGCAGGGCCGCTGGGCAGTACTTC. Encoded protein: CATTSSGRAAGQYF.

This clonotype was counted ten times or more. V is TRBV11-2 and J is TRBJ1-5, with D perhaps TRBD1 (5 bases). V was pared by 1 base and J by 3 bases, with 13 bases between. Germline V CDR1 and CDR2: SGHAT, FQNNGV. The CDR3 totals 16 residues. In nucleotides, the CDR3 is TGTGCCAGCAGCTTAGGGTCCGGCAGGGTCAATCAGCCCCAGCATTTT. Translated, it gives CASSLGSGRVNQPQHF. The full variable domain, rest sourced from reference TRBV11-2 and TRBJ1-5, is EAGVAQSPRYKIIEKRQSVAFWCNPISGHATLYWYQQILGQGPKLLIQFQNNGVVDDSQLPKDRFSAERLKGVDSTLKIQPAKLEDSAVYLCASSLGSGRVNQPQHFGDGTRLSIL.

This clonotype appeared many times. The CDR3 region is CASSLGSPRQGGEQYF. CDR3 nucleotides: TGTGCCAGCAGCTTGGGCTCCCCCCGACAGGGTGGCGAGCAGTACTTC. The chain has TRBV7-9 and TRBJ2-7; 7 bases line up with TRBD1. The length of the CDR3 is 16 residues. The germline V gene has CDR1 SEHNR and CDR2 FQNEAQ (reference sequence). Unmatched junction bases numbered 14, after V lost 3 bases and J lost 6 bases.

This clonotype was counted at least ten times. This chain joins TRBV7-2 and TRBJ2-7; 9 bases map to TRBD1. Trimming cost V 7 bases and J 5 bases; bases outside gene matches: 9. CDR1 SGHTA and CDR2 FQGNSA come from the germline V gene. CDR3 length: 14 amino acids. CDR3 bases: TGTGCCAGCAACTTGGGGACAGGGTCGCACGAGCAGTACTTC. It encodes CASNLGTGSHEQYF.

This clonotype was seen repeatedly, ten times or more. The chain employs TRBV18 and TRBJ2-1; D may be TRBD2 (6 bases). CDR3 length equals 15 residues. V lost 0 bases, J lost 6 bases, and 12 bases lay in between. Germline CDR1 and CDR2: KGHSH and LQKENI. CDR3 nucleotide sequence: TGTGCCAGCTCACCACCGAAACTAGCTGCCAATGAGCAGTTCTTC. This sequence encodes CASSPPKLAANEQFF. Full variable domain (rest looked up from reference TRBV18 and TRBJ2-1): NAGVMQNPRHLVRRRGQEARLRCSPMKGHSHVYWYRQLPEEGLKFMVYLQKENIIDESGMPKERFSAEFPKEGPSILRIQQVVRGDSAAYFCASSPPKLAANEQFFGPGTRLTVL.

This chain joins TRBV12-5 and TRBJ1-4; D call uncertain. Between the trimmed V and J ends, which lost 1 base and 5 bases, there was a span of 8 bases. CDR1 is LGHNT and CDR2 is FRNRAP in the germline V gene. This CDR3 is 14 amino acids long. This CDR3 reads CASGLGHGNEKLFF. In nucleotides, the CDR3 is TGTGCTAGTGGTTTGGGGCATGGGAATGAAAAACTGTTTTTT. Together with reference TRBV12-5 and TRBJ1-4, the CDR3 gives the full variable domain: DARVTQTPRHKVTEMGQEVTMRCQPILGHNTVFWYRQTMMQGLELLAYFRNRAPLDDSGMPKDRFSAEMPDATLATLKIQPSEPRDSAVYFCASGLGHGNEKLFFGSGTQLSVL.

This clonotype showed up many times. V and J are TRBV7-2 and TRBJ2-7; 9 bases map to TRBD2. The CDR3 length is 17 residues. Germline V gives CDR1 SGHTA, CDR2 FQGNSA. V trimming: 6 bases; J trimming: 3 bases; junction bases outside the gene matches: 15. CDR3 sequence reads: CASSPRSGGPSDYEQYF. The CDR3 DNA follows: TGTGCCAGCAGTCCGAGGAGCGGGGGGCCATCCGACTACGAGCAGTACTTC.

This clonotype appeared many times. V is TRBV10-3 and J is TRBJ2-6; possible D gene TRBD2, 7 bases. CDR1 and CDR2 (germline): ENHRY, SYGVKD. Trimming shortened V by 0 bases and J by 3 bases, and 9 bases separated the two germline ends. This CDR3 region has 16 residues. The CDR3, as DNA: TGTGCCATCAGTGAGTCGCGGGGGCATGGGGCCAACGTCCTGACTTTC. Its translation is CAISESRGHGANVLTF.

This clonotype was picked up many times. CDR3 sequence: CAISERGQGTEAFF. CDR3 nucleotides: TGTGCCATCAGTGAGAGGGGGCAGGGTACTGAAGCTTTCTTT. This chain uses TRBV10-3 with TRBJ1-1; 7 bases match TRBD1. Germline lookup yields CDR1 ENHRY and CDR2 SYGVKD. This CDR3 contains 14 residues. The junction had 5 bases not matched to a gene; V was cut back by 2 bases and J by 5 bases.